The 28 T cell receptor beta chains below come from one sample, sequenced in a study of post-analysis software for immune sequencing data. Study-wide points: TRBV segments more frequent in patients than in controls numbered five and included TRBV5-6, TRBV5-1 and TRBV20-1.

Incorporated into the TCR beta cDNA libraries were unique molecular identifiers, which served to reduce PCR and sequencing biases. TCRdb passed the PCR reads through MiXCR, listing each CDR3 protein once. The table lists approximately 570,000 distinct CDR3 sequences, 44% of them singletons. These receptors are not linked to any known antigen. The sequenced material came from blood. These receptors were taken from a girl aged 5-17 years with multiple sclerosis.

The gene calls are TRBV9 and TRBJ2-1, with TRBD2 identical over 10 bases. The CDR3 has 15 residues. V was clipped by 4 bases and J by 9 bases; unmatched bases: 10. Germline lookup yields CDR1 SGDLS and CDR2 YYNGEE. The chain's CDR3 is CASSPKAGGQGEQFF. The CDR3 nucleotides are TGTGCCAGCAGCCCAAAAGCGGGGGGGCAGGGTGAGCAGTTCTTC.

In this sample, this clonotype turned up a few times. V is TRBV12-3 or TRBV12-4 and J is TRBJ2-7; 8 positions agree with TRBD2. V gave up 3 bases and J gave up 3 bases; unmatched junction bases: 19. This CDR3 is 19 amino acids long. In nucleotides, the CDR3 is TGTGCCAGCAGTTTCACCCTCGACTGGGCCAGCGGGAGCCTCTACGAGCAGTACTTC. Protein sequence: CASSFTLDWASGSLYEQYF.

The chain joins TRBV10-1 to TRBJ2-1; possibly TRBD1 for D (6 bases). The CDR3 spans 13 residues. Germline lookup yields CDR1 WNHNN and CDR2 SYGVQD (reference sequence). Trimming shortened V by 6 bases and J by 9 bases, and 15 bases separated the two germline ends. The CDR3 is CASSRDTGFEQFF. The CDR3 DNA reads TGCGCCAGCAGCAGGGACACAGGGTTTGAGCAGTTCTTC.

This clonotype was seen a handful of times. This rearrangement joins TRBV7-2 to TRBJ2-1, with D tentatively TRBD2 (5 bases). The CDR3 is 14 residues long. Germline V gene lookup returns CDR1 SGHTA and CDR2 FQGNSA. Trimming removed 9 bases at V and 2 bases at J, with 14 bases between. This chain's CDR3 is CARPRGSAYNEQFF. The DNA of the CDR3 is TGTGCCAGGCCCCGGGGAAGCGCCTACAATGAGCAGTTCTTC.

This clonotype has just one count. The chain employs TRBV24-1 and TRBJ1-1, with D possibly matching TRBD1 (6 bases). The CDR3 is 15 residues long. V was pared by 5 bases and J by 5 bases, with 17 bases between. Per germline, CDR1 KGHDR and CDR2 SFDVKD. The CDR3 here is CATSVSAGDGTEAFF. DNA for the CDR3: TGTGCCACCAGTGTAAGTGCAGGGGATGGGACTGAAGCTTTCTTT.

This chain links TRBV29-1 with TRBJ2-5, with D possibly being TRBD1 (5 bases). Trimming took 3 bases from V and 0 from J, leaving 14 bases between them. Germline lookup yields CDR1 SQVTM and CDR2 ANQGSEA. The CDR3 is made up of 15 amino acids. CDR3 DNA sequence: TGCAGCGTTGATCGTCAGGGAAAGTACCAAGAGACCCAGTACTTC. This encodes CSVDRQGKYQETQYF.

The CDR3 loop is CASSQGLRSYEQYF. Written as DNA, the CDR3 is TGTGCCAGCAGCCAAGGATTGAGGTCATACGAGCAGTACTTC. The gene calls are TRBV3-1 and TRBJ2-5; D is unresolved. The closer fit of TRBJ2-7 to the DNA end suggests the J call may be wrong. The CDR3 covers 14 residues. Germline V gene sequence: CDR1 LGHDT, CDR2 YNNKEL (reference sequence).

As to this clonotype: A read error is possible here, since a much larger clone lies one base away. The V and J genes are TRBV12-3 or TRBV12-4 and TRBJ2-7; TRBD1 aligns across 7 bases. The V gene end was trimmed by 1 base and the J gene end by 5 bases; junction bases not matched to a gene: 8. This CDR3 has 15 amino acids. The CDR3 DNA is TGTGCCAGCAGTTTAGGGAGACAGGGTTTCAACGAGCAGTACTTC. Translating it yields CASSLGRQGFNEQYF.

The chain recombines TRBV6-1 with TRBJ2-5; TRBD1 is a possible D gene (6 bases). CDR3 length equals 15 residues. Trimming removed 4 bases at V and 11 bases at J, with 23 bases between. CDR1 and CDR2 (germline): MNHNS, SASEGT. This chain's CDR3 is CASSGTVAGAFEQYF. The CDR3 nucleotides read TGTGCCAGCAGTGGAACGGTGGCAGGGGCCTTTGAGCAGTACTTC.

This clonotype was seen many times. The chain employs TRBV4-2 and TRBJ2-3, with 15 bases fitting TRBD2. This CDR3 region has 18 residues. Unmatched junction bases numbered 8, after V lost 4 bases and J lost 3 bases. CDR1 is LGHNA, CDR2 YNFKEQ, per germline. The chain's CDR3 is CASSPGLAGGAPTDTQYF. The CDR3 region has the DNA TGTGCCAGCAGCCCTGGACTAGCGGGAGGGGCCCCTACAGATACGCAGTATTTT.

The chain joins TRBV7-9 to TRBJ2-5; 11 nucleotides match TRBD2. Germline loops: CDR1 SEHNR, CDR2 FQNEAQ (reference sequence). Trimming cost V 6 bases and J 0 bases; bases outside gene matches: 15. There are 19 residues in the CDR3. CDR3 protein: CASSSPGRRLAGYQETQYF. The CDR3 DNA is TGTGCCAGCAGTTCACCGGGACGGAGACTAGCGGGATACCAAGAGACCCAGTACTTC.

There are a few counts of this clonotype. CDR3 in DNA: TGTGCCAGCAAACAATTTAGAGGTCCGGTGTTGGGGTCTGGGGCCAACGTCCTGACTTTC. The encoded protein is CASKQFRGPVLGSGANVLTF. The chain combines TRBV27 with TRBJ2-6; D remains unclear. Between the trimmed V and J ends, which lost 7 bases and 1 base, there was a span of 26 bases. Germline assignment: CDR1 MNHEY and CDR2 SMNVEV (reference sequence). This CDR3 is built from 20 residues.

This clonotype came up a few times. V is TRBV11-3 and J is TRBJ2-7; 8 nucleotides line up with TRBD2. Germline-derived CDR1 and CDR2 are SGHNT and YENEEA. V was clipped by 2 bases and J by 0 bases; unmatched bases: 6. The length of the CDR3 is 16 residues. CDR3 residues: CASSLLAGSFSYEQYF. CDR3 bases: TGTGCCAGCAGCTTACTAGCGGGCTCTTTCTCCTACGAGCAGTACTTC.

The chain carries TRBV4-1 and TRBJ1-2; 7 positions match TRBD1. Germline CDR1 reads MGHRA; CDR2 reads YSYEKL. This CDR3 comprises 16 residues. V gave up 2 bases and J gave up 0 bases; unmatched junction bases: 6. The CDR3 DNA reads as TGCGCCAGCAGCCAACCGGGACAGCTTCCTAACTATGGCTACACCTTC. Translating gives CASSQPGQLPNYGYTF.

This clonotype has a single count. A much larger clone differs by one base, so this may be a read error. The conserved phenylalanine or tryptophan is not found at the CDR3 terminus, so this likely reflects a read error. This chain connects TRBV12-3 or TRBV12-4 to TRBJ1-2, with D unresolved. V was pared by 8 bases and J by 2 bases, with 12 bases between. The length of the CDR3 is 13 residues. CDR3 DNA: TGTGCCAGCTCTGCCGACCGGAACTATGGCTACACCCTC. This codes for CASSADRNYGYTL.

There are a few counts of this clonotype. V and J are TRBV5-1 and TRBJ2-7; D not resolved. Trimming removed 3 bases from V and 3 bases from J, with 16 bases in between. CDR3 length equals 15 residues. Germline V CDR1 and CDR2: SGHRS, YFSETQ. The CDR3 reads CASSSLSSPGYEQYF. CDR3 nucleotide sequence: TGCGCCAGCAGCTCGTTGAGCTCCCCCGGCTACGAGCAGTACTTC. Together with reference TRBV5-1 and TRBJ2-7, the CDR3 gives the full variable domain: KAGVTQTPRYLIKTRGQQVTLSCSPISGHRSVSWYQQTPGQGLQFLFEYFSETQRNKGNFPGRFSGRQFSNSRSEMNVSTLELGDSALYLCASSSLSSPGYEQYFGPGTRLTVT.

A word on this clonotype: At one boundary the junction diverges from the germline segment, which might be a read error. In DNA, the CDR3 is TGTGCCAGCAGCACCGGGTCGGGGGTGCCCGAGCAGTACTTC. Translating gives CASSTGSGVPEQYF. The chain carries TRBV5-1 and TRBJ2-5; D perhaps matches TRBD2 (6 bases). The J call is uncertain, as TRBJ2-7 better fits the DNA end. The CDR3 is 14 amino acids. The V gene's germline CDR1 is SGHRS and CDR2 YFSETQ.

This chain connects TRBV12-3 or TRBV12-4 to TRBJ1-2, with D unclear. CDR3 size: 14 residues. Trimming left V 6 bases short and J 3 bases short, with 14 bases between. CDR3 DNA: TGTGCCAGCAGCCCCGGGGAGGGAGACTATGGCTACACCTTC. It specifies CASSPGEGDYGYTF.

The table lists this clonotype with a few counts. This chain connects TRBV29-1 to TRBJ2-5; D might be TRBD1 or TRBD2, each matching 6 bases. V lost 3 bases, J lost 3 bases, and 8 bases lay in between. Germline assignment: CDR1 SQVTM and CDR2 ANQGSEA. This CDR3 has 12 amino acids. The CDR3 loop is CSVERGEETQYF. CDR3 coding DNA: TGCAGCGTTGAGAGGGGGGAAGAGACCCAGTACTTC.

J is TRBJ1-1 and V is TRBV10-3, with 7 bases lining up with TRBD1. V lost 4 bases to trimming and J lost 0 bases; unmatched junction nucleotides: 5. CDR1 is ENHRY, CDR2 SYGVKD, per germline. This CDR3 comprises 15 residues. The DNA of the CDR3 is TGTGCCATCAGTGCCCAGACAGGGATGAACACTGAAGCTTTCTTT. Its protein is CAISAQTGMNTEAFF.

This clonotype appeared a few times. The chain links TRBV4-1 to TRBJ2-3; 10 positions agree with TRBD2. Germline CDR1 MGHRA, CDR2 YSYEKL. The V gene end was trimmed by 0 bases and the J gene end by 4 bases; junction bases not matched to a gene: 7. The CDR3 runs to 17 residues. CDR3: CASSQELSLAGADTQYF. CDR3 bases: TGCGCCAGCAGCCAAGAGTTGTCGCTAGCGGGAGCAGATACGCAGTATTTT.

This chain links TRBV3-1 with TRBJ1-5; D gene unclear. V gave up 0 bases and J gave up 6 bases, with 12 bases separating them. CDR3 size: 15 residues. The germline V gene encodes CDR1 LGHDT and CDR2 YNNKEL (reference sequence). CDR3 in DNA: TGTGCCAGCAGCCAAGATCTTGGGTCTGCTCAGCCCCAGCATTTT. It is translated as CASSQDLGSAQPQHF.

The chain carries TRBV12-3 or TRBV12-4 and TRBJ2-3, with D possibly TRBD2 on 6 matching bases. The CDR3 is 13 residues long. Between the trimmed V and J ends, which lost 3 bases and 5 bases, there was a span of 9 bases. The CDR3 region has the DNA TGTGCCAGCAGTTTTAACGGGGGAGATACGCAGTATTTT. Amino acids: CASSFNGGDTQYF.

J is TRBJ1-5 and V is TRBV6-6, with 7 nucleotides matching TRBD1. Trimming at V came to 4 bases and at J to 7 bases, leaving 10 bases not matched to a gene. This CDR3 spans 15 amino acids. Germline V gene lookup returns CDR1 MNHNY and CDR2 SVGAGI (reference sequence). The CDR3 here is CASSSTGEAGQPQHF. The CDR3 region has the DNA TGTGCCAGCAGTTCCACAGGGGAAGCAGGCCAGCCCCAGCATTTT.

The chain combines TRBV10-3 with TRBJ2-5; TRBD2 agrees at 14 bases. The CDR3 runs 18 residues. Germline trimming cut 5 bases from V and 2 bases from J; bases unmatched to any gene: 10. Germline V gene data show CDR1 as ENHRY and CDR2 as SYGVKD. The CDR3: CAISPVPGLAGVQETQYF. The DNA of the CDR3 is TGTGCCATCAGTCCGGTCCCGGGACTAGCGGGGGTTCAAGAGACCCAGTACTTC.

In nucleotides, the CDR3 is TGTGCCACCAGTGATCCTACCGGCTGGGGAAGAGAATGGGAGACCCAGTACTTC. Its translation is CATSDPTGWGREWETQYF. The chain combines TRBV24-1 with TRBJ2-5; D unresolved. The CDR3 has 18 amino acids. Germline assignment: CDR1 KGHDR and CDR2 SFDVKD. With 3 bases removed from V and 5 bases from J, the gap between germline ends came to 24 bases.

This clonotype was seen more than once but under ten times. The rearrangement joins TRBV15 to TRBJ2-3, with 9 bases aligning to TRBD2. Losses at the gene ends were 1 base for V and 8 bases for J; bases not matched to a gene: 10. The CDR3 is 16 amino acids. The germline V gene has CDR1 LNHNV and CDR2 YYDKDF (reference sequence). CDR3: CATSRASSGGRSTQYF. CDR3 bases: TGTGCCACCAGCAGAGCAAGTAGCGGGGGCAGATCTACGCAGTATTTT. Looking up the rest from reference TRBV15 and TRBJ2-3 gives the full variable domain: DAMVIQNPRYQVTQFGKPVTLSCSQTLNHNVMYWYQQKSSQAPKLLFHYYDKDFNNEADTPDNFQSRRPNTSFCFLDIRSPGLGDTAMYLCATSRASSGGRSTQYFGPGTRLTVL.

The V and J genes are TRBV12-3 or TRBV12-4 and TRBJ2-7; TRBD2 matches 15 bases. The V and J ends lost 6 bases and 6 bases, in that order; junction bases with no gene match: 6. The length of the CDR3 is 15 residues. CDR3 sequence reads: CASSPGLAGGFEQYF. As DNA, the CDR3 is TGTGCCAGCAGCCCCGGACTAGCGGGAGGGTTCGAGCAGTACTTC.